The sequence of this T cell receptor beta chain was determined in a study of cytomegalovirus exposure and HLA in healthy donors. This clone turned up a few times. Germline-derived CDR1 and CDR2 are GTSNPN and SVGIG (reference sequence). This CDR3 has 13 amino acids. V was cut by 4 bases and J by 0 bases, with 9 bases left in between. Use of 60 Vbeta and 13 Jbeta primers characterized the PCR. The assay was immunoSEQ multiplex PCR, and TCRdb's table has in-frame clones only and misses some. This table has some 130,000 clones, about four fifths appearing once. The receptor was isolated from a man aged 25 to 40 in good health and CMV-seronegative. The specimen sequenced was PBMCs. J is TRBJ1-2 and V is TRBV30; D ambiguous. The CDR3 sequence: CAWTEPPNYGYTF. The CDR3 DNA reads TGTGCCTGGACGGAGCCGCCTAACTATGGCTACACCTTC.